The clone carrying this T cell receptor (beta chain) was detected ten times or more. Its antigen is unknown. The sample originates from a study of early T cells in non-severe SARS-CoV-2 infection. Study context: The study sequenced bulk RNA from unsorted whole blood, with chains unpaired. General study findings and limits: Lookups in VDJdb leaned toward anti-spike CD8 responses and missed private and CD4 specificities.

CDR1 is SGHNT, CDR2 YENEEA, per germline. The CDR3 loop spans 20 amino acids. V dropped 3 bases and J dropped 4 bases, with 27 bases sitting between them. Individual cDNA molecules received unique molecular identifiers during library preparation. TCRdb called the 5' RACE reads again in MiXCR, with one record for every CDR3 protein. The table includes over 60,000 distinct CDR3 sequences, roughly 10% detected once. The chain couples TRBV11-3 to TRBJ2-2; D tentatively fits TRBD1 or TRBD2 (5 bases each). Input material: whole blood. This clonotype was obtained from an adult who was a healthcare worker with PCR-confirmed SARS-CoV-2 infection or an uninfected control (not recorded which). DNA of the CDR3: TGTGCCAGCAGCTTGGGACGTCTTGGGGACCCCACTAAGAGCACCGGGGAGCTGTTTTTT. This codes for CASSLGRLGDPTKSTGELFF.